These 14 T cell receptor beta chains came from one sample sequenced in a study of response to subunit inactivated influenza vaccine. In TCRdb, the RT-PCR reads were re-called with MiXCR into one record per CDR3 protein. Of 500,000 to 600,000 distinct CDR3 sequences detected, 10% to 15% appear once; the ten largest clones hold under 15%. The material was PBMCs from blood, obtained roughly 46 days after vaccination. The origin of the receptors is a man between 50 and 59 years old who received an inactivated influenza vaccine.

CDR3 sequence: CASSYSRGLTGANVLTF. CDR3 nucleotides: TGTGCCAGCAGTTACTCGAGGGGGCTAACTGGGGCCAACGTCCTGACTTTC. The chain combines TRBV6-2 or TRBV6-3 with TRBJ2-6; 7 nucleotides line up with TRBD1. The CDR3 has 17 amino acids. CDR1 is MNHEY and CDR2 is SVGEGT in the germline V gene. J lost 2 bases, V lost 0 bases, and 4 bases had no gene match.

J is TRBJ2-1 and V is TRBV29-1; 7 bases are a match to TRBD2. Germline-derived CDR1 and CDR2 are SQVTM and ANQGSEA. Trimming cost V 5 bases and J 0 bases; bases outside gene matches: 4. The length of the CDR3 is 14 residues. The CDR3 is CSVSGGSSYNEQFF. Here the CDR3 DNA reads TGCAGCGTTTCCGGCGGGAGCTCCTACAATGAGCAGTTCTTC.

There are a few counts of this clonotype. This chain joins TRBV2 and TRBJ2-5; 7 bases match TRBD2. The CDR3 extends over 13 amino acids. V shed 5 bases, J shed 5 bases, and the junction held 5 bases outside the gene matches. Germline V CDR1 and CDR2: SNHLY, FYNNEI. CDR3 protein: CASSRLAGETQYF. CDR3 nucleotide sequence: TGTGCCAGCAGTCGACTAGCAGGGGAGACCCAGTACTTC. Using reference TRBV2 and TRBJ2-5 for the parts outside the CDR3, the full variable domain is EPEVTQTPSHQVTQMGQEVILRCVPISNHLYFYWYRQILGQKVEFLVSFYNNEISEKSEIFDDQFSVERPDGSNFTLKIRSTKLEDSAMYFCASSRLAGETQYFGPGTRLLVL.

The V and J genes are TRBV28 and TRBJ1-1; D unresolved. Germline V gene lookup returns CDR1 MDHEN and CDR2 SYDVKM. CDR3 length: 11 amino acids. V was pared by 6 bases and J by 6 bases, with 8 bases between. The CDR3 sequence: CASRQRAEAFF. The CDR3 DNA reads as TGTGCCAGCAGGCAAAGGGCTGAAGCTTTCTTT.

This clonotype was counted between two and nine times. The gene calls are TRBV15 and TRBJ1-5; 7 bases map to TRBD1. Trimming took 2 bases from V and 0 from J; bases not matched to a gene: 7. CDR3 length: 17 residues. CDR1 and CDR2 from the germline V gene are LNHNV and YYDKDF (reference sequence). CDR3 residues: CATSRPEDRNSNQPQHF. The CDR3 DNA reads as TGTGCCACCAGCAGACCGGAGGACAGGAATAGCAATCAGCCCCAGCATTTT.

This sequence joins TRBV20-1 and TRBJ1-4; D is perhaps TRBD1 (5 bases). The germline V gene encodes CDR1 DFQATT and CDR2 SNEGSKA (reference sequence). This CDR3 region has 14 residues. Trimming took off 6 bases at V and 3 bases at J, with 14 bases between the two ends. CDR3 sequence: CSATQGWSNEKLFF. The CDR3 region has the DNA TGCAGTGCAACGCAGGGCTGGTCTAATGAAAAACTGTTTTTT.

The V call is TRBV12-3 or TRBV12-4, the J call TRBJ1-1; no definite D call. This CDR3 is built from 14 residues. Trimming left V 2 bases short and J 4 bases short, with 11 bases between. CDR3 residues: CASSLLRGFTEAFF. In DNA, the CDR3 is TGTGCCAGCAGTTTATTGCGGGGTTTCACTGAAGCTTTCTTT.

The table lists this clonotype with many counts. The CDR3 bases are TGTGCCAGCAGCTTGGTTACAGTTTACCAAGAGACCCAGTACTTC. Translating gives CASSLVTVYQETQYF. V usage is TRBV5-6 and J usage is TRBJ2-5; D unclear. Trimming pared 0 bases from V and 0 bases from J, leaving 9 bases between. Germline CDR1 reads SGHDT; CDR2 reads YYEEEE. The CDR3 loop spans 15 amino acids. Full variable domain (remainder filled in from reference TRBV5-6 and TRBJ2-5): DAGVTQSPTHLIKTRGQQVTLRCSPKSGHDTVSWYQQALGQGPQFIFQYYEEEERQRGNFPDRFSGHQFPNYSSELNVNALLLGDSALYLCASSLVTVYQETQYFGPGTRLLVL.

This clonotype was recorded a few times. This chain links TRBV5-1 with TRBJ2-5; D gene ambiguous. Germline-derived CDR1 and CDR2 are SGHRS and YFSETQ. V was trimmed by 0 bases and J by 2 bases, leaving 11 bases between them. This CDR3 is built from 15 residues. The CDR3 region has the DNA TGCGCCAGCAGCTTGGGATTACACAGTCAAGAGACCCAGTACTTC. Translation gives CASSLGLHSQETQYF.

This clonotype was found a few times. In DNA form, the CDR3 reads TGTGCCAGCAGCTTATGGGGCGGGACTAGCGGGAGTCGAACCTACGAGCAGTACTTC. It codes for CASSLWGGTSGSRTYEQYF. The gene calls are TRBV11-1 and TRBJ2-7; 14 nucleotides line up with TRBD2. The CDR3 length is 19 residues. V shed 2 bases and J 2 bases; nucleotides not matched to a gene: 11. Germline V gives CDR1 SGHAT, CDR2 FQDESV (reference sequence).

Concerning this clonotype itself: The germline gene is not matched at one end of the junction; a read error may be the cause. The chain combines TRBV5-5 with TRBJ2-7; maybe TRBD1 (5 bases). Looked up from germline, CDR1 is SGHKS and CDR2 is YYEKEE (reference sequence). CDR3 length: 14 amino acids. The DNA for the CDR3 is TGTGGCAGCAGCTTTACGATGGGGCCCTACGAGCAGTACTTC. As protein: CGSSFTMGPYEQYF.

This clonotype showed up many times. V gene TRBV12-3 or TRBV12-4 combines with J gene TRBJ2-3; no definite D call. V was shortened by 6 bases and J by 2 bases, with 3 bases between the two germline ends. This CDR3 is 11 amino acids long. The CDR3 spells CASRNTDTQYF. The CDR3 nucleotides are TGTGCCAGCAGGAACACAGATACGCAGTATTTT.

V usage is TRBV11-2 and J usage is TRBJ2-1; the D is unclear. Trimming pared 5 bases from V and 1 base from J, leaving 15 bases between. Germline V gene data show CDR1 as SGHAT and CDR2 as FQNNGV. The CDR3 has 16 residues. CDR3 DNA: TGTGCCAGCAGCCCACCTCGGCTAAAGTCCTACAATGAGCAGTTCTTC. Amino acids: CASSPPRLKSYNEQFF.

This clonotype has only a few counts. V usage is TRBV12-3 or TRBV12-4 and J usage is TRBJ1-4; maybe TRBD1 (6 bases). V lost 5 bases to trimming and J lost 3 bases, with 10 bases between them. The CDR3 runs to 14 residues. In DNA form, the CDR3 reads TGTGCCAGCAGTCCAGGGGCGGCTAATGAAAAACTGTTTTTT. Translation gives CASSPGAANEKLFF.